This is a list of T cell receptor beta chains from one sample in a study of blood T cell repertoires in COVID-19. Method: immunoSEQ multiplex PCR; TCRdb's copy keeps in-frame clones and lacks some. Of 55,000 to 80,000 clones in the sample, 82% are singletons; the top ten hold approximately 16%. The specimen was peripheral blood. These TCRs come from a man older than 75 with active COVID-19. CDR3s include the opening cysteine and the closing phenylalanine or tryptophan. A D gene is named only where the DNA matches it firmly. Not every row has a clone size; where given, it reads once, few, many or a size class.

abundance: .; j_gene: TRBJ2-3; d_gene: .; v_gene: TRBV5-1; CDR3nt: TGCGCCAGCAGACCGGGGGGCAGAAGCACAGATACGCAGTATTTT; CDR3aa: CASRPGGRSTDTQYF
abundance: once; j_gene: TRBJ2-4; d_gene: .; v_gene: TRBV7-2; CDR3nt: TGTGCCAGCAGCTTAGATAGCCGAGACATTCAGTACTTC; CDR3aa: CASSLDSRDIQYF
abundance: .; j_gene: TRBJ1-2; d_gene: TRBD1; v_gene: TRBV5-6; CDR3nt: TGTGCCAGCAGCTTGAGGGGTGCAGGGGGTTTATCTGGCTACACCTTC; CDR3aa: CASSLRGAGGLSGYTF
abundance: .; j_gene: TRBJ2-3; d_gene: .; v_gene: TRBV4-3; CDR3nt: TGCGCCAGCAGCCAAGAGAGGAGGGGCACAGATACGCAGTATTTT; CDR3aa: CASSQERRGTDTQYF
abundance: few; j_gene: TRBJ1-2; d_gene: .; v_gene: TRBV7-3; CDR3nt: TGTGCCAGCAGCTTAGGCGGAACGTCGGCAACTTATGGCTACACCTTC; CDR3aa: CASSLGGTSATYGYTF
abundance: .; j_gene: TRBJ2-2; d_gene: .; v_gene: TRBV5-4; CDR3nt: TGTGCCAGCAGCTTGGTGGCAGGAAACACCGGGGAGCTGTTTTTT; CDR3aa: CASSLVAGNTGELFF
abundance: .; j_gene: TRBJ1-5; d_gene: .; v_gene: TRBV5-1; CDR3nt: TGCGCCAGCAGCTTGGGCCCCAGGGCGAGTATCGAAAATCAGCCCCAGCATTTT; CDR3aa: CASSLGPRASIENQPQHF
abundance: once; j_gene: TRBJ1-1; d_gene: .; v_gene: TRBV5-1; CDR3nt: TGCGCCAGCAGCCCCGTGGAGCAGTCGAACACTGAAGCTTTCTTT; CDR3aa: CASSPVEQSNTEAFF
abundance: .; j_gene: TRBJ2-4; d_gene: .; v_gene: TRBV3-1/TRBV3-2; CDR3nt: TGTGCCAGCAGCCAAAATTACGCCCAGTCCCAAAACATTCAGTACTTC; CDR3aa: CASSQNYAQSQNIQYF
abundance: .; j_gene: TRBJ2-7; d_gene: .; v_gene: TRBV11-2; CDR3nt: TGTGCCAGCAGTTTGTTACCCAGCTCCTACGAGCAGTACTTC; CDR3aa: CASSLLPSSYEQYF
abundance: .; j_gene: TRBJ2-7; d_gene: .; v_gene: TRBV6-1; CDR3nt: TGTGCCAGCGGTGACATTCCCTACGAGCAGTACTTC; CDR3aa: CASGDIPYEQYF
abundance: .; j_gene: TRBJ2-3; d_gene: .; v_gene: TRBV9; CDR3nt: TGTGCCAGCAGCGTAGACGGAGATACGCAGTATTTT; CDR3aa: CASSVDGDTQYF
abundance: .; j_gene: TRBJ1-3; d_gene: .; v_gene: TRBV5-1; CDR3nt: TGCGCCAGCAGCTTCGACATAGGTGACACCATATATTTT; CDR3aa: CASSFDIGDTIYF
abundance: .; j_gene: TRBJ2-3; d_gene: TRBD2; v_gene: TRBV4-3; CDR3nt: TGCGCCAGCAGCCAGGGACTAGCGGGAGTTACAGATACGCAGTATTTT; CDR3aa: CASSQGLAGVTDTQYF
abundance: .; j_gene: TRBJ1-4; d_gene: .; v_gene: TRBV19; CDR3nt: TGTGCCAGTAGTATAGGGACCCCGGGGGAAAAACTGTTTTTT; CDR3aa: CASSIGTPGEKLFF
abundance: .; j_gene: TRBJ2-3; d_gene: TRBD2; v_gene: TRBV7-8; CDR3nt: TGTGCCAGCAGCCCAATAGCGGGAAGCACAGATACGCAGTATTTT; CDR3aa: CASSPIAGSTDTQYF
abundance: .; j_gene: TRBJ2-1; d_gene: TRBD2; v_gene: TRBV30; CDR3nt: TGTGCCTCTGGAGTTGTGGGGAGGGACTACAATGAGCAGTTCTTC; CDR3aa: CASGVVGRDYNEQFF
abundance: .; j_gene: TRBJ1-6; d_gene: .; v_gene: TRBV6-5; CDR3nt: TGTGCCAGCAGTTACGGGGGGGGCGAAGCCCATTCACCCCTCCACTTT; CDR3aa: CASSYGGGEAHSPLHF
abundance: .; j_gene: TRBJ1-5; d_gene: .; v_gene: TRBV7-6; CDR3nt: TGTGCCAGCAGCTCTCAGGGTCATCAGCCCCAGCATTTT; CDR3aa: CASSSQGHQPQHF
abundance: .; j_gene: TRBJ1-5; d_gene: .; v_gene: TRBV19; CDR3nt: TGTGCCAGTAGTTGGAGGGACCCTAATCAGCCCCAGCATTTT; CDR3aa: CASSWRDPNQPQHF
abundance: few; j_gene: TRBJ2-5; d_gene: .; v_gene: TRBV7-2; CDR3nt: TGTGCCAGCAGTTCCCCGGACTGGGCGTACCAAGAGACCCAGTACTTC; CDR3aa: CASSSPDWAYQETQYF
abundance: .; j_gene: TRBJ2-7; d_gene: TRBD1; v_gene: TRBV4-3; CDR3nt: TGCGCCAGCAGCCCTCGACAGGGAAGCTCCTACGAGCAGTACTTC; CDR3aa: CASSPRQGSSYEQYF
abundance: .; j_gene: TRBJ2-5; d_gene: TRBD1; v_gene: TRBV6-2/TRBV6-3; CDR3nt: TGTGCCAGCAGCCAGGACAGGTACCAAGAGACCCAGTACTTC; CDR3aa: CASSQDRYQETQYF
abundance: .; j_gene: TRBJ2-7; d_gene: .; v_gene: TRBV29-1; CDR3nt: TGCAGCGCTGGGGGACTTGATACCTACGAGCAGTACTTC; CDR3aa: CSAGGLDTYEQYF
abundance: .; j_gene: TRBJ1-5; d_gene: .; v_gene: TRBV7-7; CDR3nt: TGTGCCAGCAGCCAGGGTTACAATCAGCCCCAGCATTTT; CDR3aa: CASSQGYNQPQHF
abundance: .; j_gene: TRBJ2-3; d_gene: TRBD1; v_gene: TRBV4-3; CDR3nt: TGCGCCAGCAGCCAAGACCTGGCGGGACAGGGTGCAGATACGCAGTATTTT; CDR3aa: CASSQDLAGQGADTQYF
abundance: .; j_gene: TRBJ2-1; d_gene: .; v_gene: TRBV19; CDR3nt: TGTGCCAGTATACCGGGACTCCCCCCCTATGAGCAGTTCTTC; CDR3aa: CASIPGLPPYEQFF
abundance: .; j_gene: TRBJ2-2; d_gene: .; v_gene: TRBV19; CDR3nt: TGTGCCAGTAGTATAGATCGGAGCGGGACCGGGGAGCTGTTTTTT; CDR3aa: CASSIDRSGTGELFF
abundance: .; j_gene: TRBJ2-3; d_gene: .; v_gene: TRBV6-1; CDR3nt: TGTGCCAGCAGTGGTTTCGGAGCATCAGGCACAGATACGCAGTATTTT; CDR3aa: CASSGFGASGTDTQYF
abundance: .; j_gene: TRBJ1-3; d_gene: TRBD1; v_gene: TRBV7-6; CDR3nt: TGTGCCAGCAGCCCTATCGGGACAGGCGGGTCTGGAAACACCATATATTTT; CDR3aa: CASSPIGTGGSGNTIYF
abundance: .; j_gene: TRBJ1-1; d_gene: .; v_gene: TRBV6-5; CDR3nt: TGTGCCAGCAAGAGACTCCTGAACACTGAAGCTTTCTTT; CDR3aa: CASKRLLNTEAFF
abundance: .; j_gene: TRBJ1-2; d_gene: TRBD1; v_gene: TRBV28; CDR3nt: TGTGCCAGCGGGGGACAGGCCTATGGCTACACCTTC; CDR3aa: CASGGQAYGYTF
abundance: .; j_gene: TRBJ2-1; d_gene: .; v_gene: TRBV6-5; CDR3nt: TGTGCCAGCAGTTTCTCACTCTCGGTTTTTGAGCAGTTCTTC; CDR3aa: CASSFSLSVFEQFF
abundance: .; j_gene: TRBJ2-2; d_gene: TRBD1; v_gene: TRBV18; CDR3nt: TGTGCCAGCTCACAGGACAGGGGGACCGGGGAGCTGTTTTTT; CDR3aa: CASSQDRGTGELFF
abundance: .; j_gene: TRBJ2-2; d_gene: TRBD2; v_gene: TRBV2; CDR3nt: TGTGCCAGCCGACTAGCGGCTAACACCGGGGAGCTGTTTTTT; CDR3aa: CASRLAANTGELFF
abundance: many; j_gene: TRBJ2-5; d_gene: .; v_gene: TRBV6-5; CDR3nt: TGTGCCACCCGGGGGGCTCAAGAGACCCAGTACTTC; CDR3aa: CATRGAQETQYF
abundance: .; j_gene: TRBJ1-4; d_gene: .; v_gene: TRBV18; CDR3nt: TGTGCCAGCTCACCCGGGGCTAATGAAAAACTGTTTTTT; CDR3aa: CASSPGANEKLFF